This T cell receptor beta chain was documented in a study of blood T cell repertoires in COVID-19. The authors' processing: Reference gene primer amplification gave nucleated cell count estimates. This table comes from immunoSEQ multiplex PCR, and its TCRdb copy is limited to in-frame clones, with some not included. The DNA gave D and trimming, while V, J and clone size come from that table. The data contain around 480,000 clones, more than 70% of them singletons. This clone has just one count. This CDR3 has 15 residues. Trimming shortened V by 2 bases and J by 2 bases, and 12 bases separated the two germline ends. Germline V gene data show CDR1 as ENHRY and CDR2 as SYGVKD.

The material sequenced was peripheral blood. The TCR sequence derives from a woman between 50 and 59 years old with COVID-19, enrolled during active disease. The chain couples TRBV10-3 to TRBJ1-2, with D tentatively TRBD1 (5 bases). CDR3 bases: TGTGCCATCAGTGAGAAATCGAACAGGAACTATGGCTACACCTTC. It translates to CAISEKSNRNYGYTF.